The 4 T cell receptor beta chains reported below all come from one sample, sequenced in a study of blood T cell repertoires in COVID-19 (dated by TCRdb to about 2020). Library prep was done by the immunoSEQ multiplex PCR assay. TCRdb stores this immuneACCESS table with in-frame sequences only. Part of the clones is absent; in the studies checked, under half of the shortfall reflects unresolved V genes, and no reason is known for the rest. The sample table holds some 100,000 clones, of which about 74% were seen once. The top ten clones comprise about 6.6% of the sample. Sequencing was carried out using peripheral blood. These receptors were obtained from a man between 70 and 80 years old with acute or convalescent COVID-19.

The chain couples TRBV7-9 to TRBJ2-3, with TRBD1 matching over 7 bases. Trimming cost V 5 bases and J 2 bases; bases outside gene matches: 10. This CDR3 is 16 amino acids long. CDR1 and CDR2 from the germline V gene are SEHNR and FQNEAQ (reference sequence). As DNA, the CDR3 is TGTGCCAGCAGCCCTAGGACAGGTGTGTACACAGATACGCAGTATTTT. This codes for CASSPRTGVYTDTQYF. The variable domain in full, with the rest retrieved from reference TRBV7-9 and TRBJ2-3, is DTGVSQNPRHKITKRGQNVTFRCDPISEHNRLYWYRQTLGQGPEFLTYFQNEAQLEKSRLLSDRFSAERPKGSFSTLEIQRTEQGDSAMYLCASSPRTGVYTDTQYFGPGTRLTVL.

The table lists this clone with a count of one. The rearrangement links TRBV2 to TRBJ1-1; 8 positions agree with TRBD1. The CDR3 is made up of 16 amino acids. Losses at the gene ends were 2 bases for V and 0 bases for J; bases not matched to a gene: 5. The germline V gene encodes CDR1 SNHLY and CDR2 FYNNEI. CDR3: CASSEPGTGVNTEAFF. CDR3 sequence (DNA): TGTGCCAGCAGTGAACCCGGGACAGGTGTGAACACTGAAGCTTTCTTT. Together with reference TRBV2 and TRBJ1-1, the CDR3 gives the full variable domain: EPEVTQTPSHQVTQMGQEVILRCVPISNHLYFYWYRQILGQKVEFLVSFYNNEISEKSEIFDDQFSVERPDGSNFTLKIRSTKLEDSAMYFCASSEPGTGVNTEAFFGQGTRLTVV.

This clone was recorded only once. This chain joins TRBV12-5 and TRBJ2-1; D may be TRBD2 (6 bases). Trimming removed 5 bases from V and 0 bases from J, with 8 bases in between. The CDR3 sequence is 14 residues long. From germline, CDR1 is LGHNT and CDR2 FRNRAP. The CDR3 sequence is CASGRSGSYNEQFF. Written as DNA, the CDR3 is TGTGCTAGTGGTCGTAGCGGCTCCTACAATGAGCAGTTCTTC.

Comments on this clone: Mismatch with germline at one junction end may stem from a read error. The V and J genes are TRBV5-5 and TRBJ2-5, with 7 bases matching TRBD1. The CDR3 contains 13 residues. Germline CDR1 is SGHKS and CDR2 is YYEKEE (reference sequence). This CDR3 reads CASSGTDQESQYF. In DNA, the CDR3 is TGTGCCAGCAGCGGGACAGATCAAGAGTCCCAGTACTTC.